This is a list of T cell receptor beta chains from one sample in a study of shared clonotypes between healthy human individuals. Data came from immunoSEQ multiplex PCR; TCRdb stores just in-frame clones and leaves some out. The sample holds about 2.1 million clones, about 93% seen once. The specimen was naive CD8+ T cells from PBMCs. The receptors stem from a man between 18 and 29 years old in good health. Some clones in this sample may be carry-over from other donors' samples. The CDR3 runs from the conserved cysteine through the conserved F or W. The D gene is left open where the match is weak.

16 - TRBV6-1 CASSVLWIGGDTEAFF
16 - TRBV4-1 CASSQFRGAAADTQYF
16 TRBD2 TRBV29-1 CSVELRTSVSINEQFF
16 - TRBV18 CASSPPAGLGNTEAFF
16 TRBD1 TRBV6-1 CASSETGTGGLYEQYF
14 - TRBV6-6 CASSYVPQGTEAFF
16 - TRBV19 CASSMEWGGGNQPQHF
13 - TRBV5-1 CASSLWVGTEAFF
12 - TRBV29-1 CSVAGEGGELFF
18 - TRBV7-9 CASNLILHQREWPDTQYF
14 - TRBV19 CASSRRNGAREQYF
15 - TRBV27 CVSSLSRGARSPLHF
14 - TRBV6-1 CASSFRTRNTEAFF
15 TRBD1 TRBV6-1 CASSVRQGVAYEQYF
13 - TRBV11-3 CASSTGQGYEQYF
16 TRBD2 TRBV13 CASSDRLAGGDYEQYF
14 TRBD2 TRBV2 CASSDPGRSYEQYF
17 - TRBV5-1 CASSPISLGVPNEKLFF
12 - TRBV5-4 CASSRQPNEQFF
15 TRBD1 TRBV7-9 CASSTPDREGEKLFF
14 TRBD2 TRBV27 CASKTQGLGRKQFF
12 - TRBV5-6 CASSLGSHEQYF
13 - TRBV6-1 CASSALGAYEQYF
10 - TRBV29-1 CSVGNTEAFF
14 TRBD1 TRBV5-1 CASRPDRGIDEQYF
15 - TRBV5-1 CASSSYSNLGNGYTF
15 - TRBV6-5 CASSYGQGSYNEQFF
16 TRBD2 TRBV7-2 CASSLRLRGNQETQYF
15 TRBD2 TRBV28 CASSTGLAGSYEQYF
15 - TRBV29-1 CSALLSGPPYYEQYF
13 - TRBV4-1 CASSHSGNQPQHF
15 TRBD1 TRBV27 CASSSPRTGGTEAFF
14 - TRBV28 CASSVRVSNQPQHF